This TCR beta chain was obtained from a study of T cell responses to AZD1222 COVID-19 vaccine. Generated by immunoSEQ multiplex PCR, the TCRdb table keeps only in-frame clones and is missing some. This sample has more than 95,000 clones, with 75% to 90% found just once. V lost 3 bases, J lost 3 bases, and 6 bases stayed unmatched. CDR1 and CDR2 (germline): SGHRS, YFSETQ. This CDR3 has 14 amino acids. Material: peripheral blood, obtained on day 0 of AZD1222 vaccination. This receptor was identified in an adult in good health. The rearrangement links TRBV5-1 to TRBJ2-7; 7 nucleotides match TRBD2. The chain's CDR3 is CASSWASGGYEQYF. CDR3 nucleotide sequence: TGCGCCAGCAGCTGGGCTAGCGGTGGCTACGAGCAGTACTTC.